This TCR beta chain was profiled in a study of blood T cell repertoires in COVID-19 (dated by TCRdb to about 2020). With respect to the entire study: Collaborator samples came from the United States, Italy and Spain and covered acute and convalescent phases of COVID-19. The prospective study material was composed of cDNA or gDNA derived from T cells, B-cell-depleted T cells, or PBMCs. Deeply sampled blood TCRbeta repertoires from subjects exposed to, actively infected with, or recovered from COVID-19 were included in the dataset. The repertoires were released in a freely available public database intended as a resource for research on the immune response to SARS-CoV-2. The samples were drawn from the first 160 participants of the ongoing ImmuneRACE study and from about 1,200 subjects provided by 6 global collaborators. Sample metadata almost always included a de-identified subject ID, COVID-19 status, age in years and sex. Where available, HLA class I and class II types were taken from metadata supplied by the sample provider and were not determined by assay-based typing.

What the study reported, not specific to this receptor: How much clinical and demographic metadata was included differed by source and by participant, and the metadata was provided uncurated.

Collaborating institutions collected whole blood in K2EDTA tubes following their own protocols. For TCRbeta analysis, collaborator samples were shipped as frozen whole blood, as isolated PBMCs, or as DNA extracted from either sample type. The immunoSEQ Assay, a bias-controlled multiplex PCR, was used to amplify TCRbeta CDR3 regions from genomic DNA. For the original study's pipeline: Nucleated cell counts per sample were estimated from amplification of reference gene primers within the assay. To quantify the absolute abundance of each unique TCRbeta CDR3 rearrangement, sequence reads were collapsed and filtered. For each sample, productive Simpson clonality was calculated by taking the square root of Simpson's diversity index across productive rearrangements. TCRdb provides this immuneACCESS table in a form limited to in-frame rearrangements. Some clones are lacking; in checked studies, under half of them reflect an unresolved V gene, and why the rest are absent is not known. That table supplies the V and J calls and clone size; D and trimming were determined from the DNA. The sample includes 90,000 to 140,000 clones, with about 76% observed a single time. The top ten hold 30% to 45% of the sample.

CDR1 is given as KGHSH and CDR2 as LQKENI, both from the germline V gene. Trimming at the junction amounts to 1 base on V and 4 bases on J, and the germline ends lie 7 bases apart. The CDR3 contains 13 residues, cysteine and phenylalanine counted. Only the CDR3 DNA is retained, 39 bases long and in frame from the first base. Comment on this clone: Its antigen is unknown. No per-base quality is available; no much larger clone lies one base away.

Rearrangement joined TRBV18 to TRBJ1-2; no D gene call is confident. The sequencing input was peripheral blood. The receptor was derived from an elderly man with acute or convalescent COVID-19. The nucleotides read TGTGCCAGCTCACCACTAACTCCCTATGGCTACACCTTC. The translation is CASSPLTPYGYTF.